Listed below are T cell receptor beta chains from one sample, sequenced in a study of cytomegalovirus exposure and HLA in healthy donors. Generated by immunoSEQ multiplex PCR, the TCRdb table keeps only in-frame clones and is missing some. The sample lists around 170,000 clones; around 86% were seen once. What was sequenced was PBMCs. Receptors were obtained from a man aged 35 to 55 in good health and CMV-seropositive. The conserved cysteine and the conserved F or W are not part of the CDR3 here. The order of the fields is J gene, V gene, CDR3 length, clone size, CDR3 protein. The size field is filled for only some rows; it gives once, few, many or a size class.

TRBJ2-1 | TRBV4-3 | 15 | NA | ASSQDLGTGVRNEQF
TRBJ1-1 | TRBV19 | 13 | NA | ASSVGRGILTEAF
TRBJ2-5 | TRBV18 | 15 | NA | ASSPRRRGRSQETQY
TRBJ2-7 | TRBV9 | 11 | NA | ASTGQGAREQY
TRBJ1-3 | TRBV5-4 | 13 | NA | ASRRHGAGGNTIY
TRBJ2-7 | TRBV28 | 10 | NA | KSSGVGYEQY
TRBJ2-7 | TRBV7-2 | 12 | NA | ASKEGGGPYEQY
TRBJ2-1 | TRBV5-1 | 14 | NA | ASSRRAVSSYNEQF
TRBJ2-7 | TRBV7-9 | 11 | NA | ASSPDRPREQY
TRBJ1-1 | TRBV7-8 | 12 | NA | ASSWRQVTTEAF
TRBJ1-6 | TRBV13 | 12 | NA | ASSLTGDDSPLH
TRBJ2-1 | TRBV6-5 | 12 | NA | ASSSRAGGDEQF
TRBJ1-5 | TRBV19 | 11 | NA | ASTWGGGQPQH
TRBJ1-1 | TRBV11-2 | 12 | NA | ASSFRDRGDGAF
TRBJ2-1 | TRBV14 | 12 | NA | ASSQESGFNEQF
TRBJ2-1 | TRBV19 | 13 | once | ASSITGDRWNEQF
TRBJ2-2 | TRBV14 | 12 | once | ASSQDVGGRELF
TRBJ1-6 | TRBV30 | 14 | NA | ALVGRPGRDNSPLH
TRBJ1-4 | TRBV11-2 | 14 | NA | ASSSQGGLTNEKLF
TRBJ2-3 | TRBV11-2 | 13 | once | ASSLERGGTDTQY
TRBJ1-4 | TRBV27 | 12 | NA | ASSPRGTNEKLF
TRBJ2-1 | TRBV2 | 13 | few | ASRVGAGGGNEQF
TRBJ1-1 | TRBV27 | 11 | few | ASGPGGNTEAF
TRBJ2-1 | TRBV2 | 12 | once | ASSGSYSYNEQF
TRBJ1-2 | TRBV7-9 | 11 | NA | ASGLGQLYGYT
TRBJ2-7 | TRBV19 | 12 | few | ASSISGATYEQY
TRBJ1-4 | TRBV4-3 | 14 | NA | ASSQVSWAMGEKLF
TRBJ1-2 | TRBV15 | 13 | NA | ATSRGLRENDGYT
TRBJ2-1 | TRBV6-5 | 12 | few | ASTPGQGVNEQF
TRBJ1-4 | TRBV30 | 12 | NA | AWSVGGTNEKLF
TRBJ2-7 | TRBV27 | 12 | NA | AVASGQGDYEQY